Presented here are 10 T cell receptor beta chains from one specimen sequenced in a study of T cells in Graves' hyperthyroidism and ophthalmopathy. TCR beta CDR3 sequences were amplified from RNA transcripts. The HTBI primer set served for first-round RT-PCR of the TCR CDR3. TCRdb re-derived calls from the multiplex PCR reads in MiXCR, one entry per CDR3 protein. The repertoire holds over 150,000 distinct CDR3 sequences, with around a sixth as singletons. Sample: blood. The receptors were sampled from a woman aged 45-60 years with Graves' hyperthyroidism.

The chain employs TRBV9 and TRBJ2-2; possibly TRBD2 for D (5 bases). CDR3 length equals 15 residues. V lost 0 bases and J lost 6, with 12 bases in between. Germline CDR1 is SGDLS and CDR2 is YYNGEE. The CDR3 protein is CASSVANTRSGELFF. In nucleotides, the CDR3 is TGTGCCAGCAGCGTAGCCAACACTAGGTCCGGGGAGCTGTTTTTT. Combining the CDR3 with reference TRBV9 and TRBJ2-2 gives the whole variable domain DSGVTQTPKHLITATGQRVTLRCSPRSGDLSVYWYQQSLDQGLQFLIQYYNGEERAKGNILERFSAQQFPDLHSELNLSSLELGDSALYFCASSVANTRSGELFFGEGSRLTVL.

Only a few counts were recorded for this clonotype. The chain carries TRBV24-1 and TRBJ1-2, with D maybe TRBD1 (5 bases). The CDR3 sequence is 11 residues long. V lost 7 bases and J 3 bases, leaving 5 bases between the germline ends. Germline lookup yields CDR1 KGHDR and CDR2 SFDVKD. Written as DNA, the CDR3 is TGTGCCACCAGAGGGGACTATGGCTACACCTTC. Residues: CATRGDYGYTF.

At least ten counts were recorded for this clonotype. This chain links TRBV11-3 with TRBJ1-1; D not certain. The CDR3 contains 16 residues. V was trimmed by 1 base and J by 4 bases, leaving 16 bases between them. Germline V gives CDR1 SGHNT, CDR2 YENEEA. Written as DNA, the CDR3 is TGTGCCAGCAGCTTAGCCCCTCCTGGAGGGATCACTGAAGCTTTCTTT. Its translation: CASSLAPPGGITEAFF. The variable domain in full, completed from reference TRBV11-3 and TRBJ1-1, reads EAGVVQSPRYKIIEKKQPVAFWCNPISGHNTLYWYLQNLGQGPELLIRYENEEAVDDSQLPKDRFSAERLKGVDSTLKIQPAELGDSAVYLCASSLAPPGGITEAFFGQGTRLTVV.

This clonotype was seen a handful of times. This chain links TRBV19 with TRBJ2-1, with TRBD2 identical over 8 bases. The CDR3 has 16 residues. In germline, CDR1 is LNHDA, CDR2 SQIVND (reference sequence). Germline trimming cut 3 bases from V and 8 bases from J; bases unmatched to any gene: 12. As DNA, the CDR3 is TGTGCCAGTAGTATTTTGAGCGGGAGTTGGCAACATGAGCAGTTCTTC. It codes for CASSILSGSWQHEQFF.

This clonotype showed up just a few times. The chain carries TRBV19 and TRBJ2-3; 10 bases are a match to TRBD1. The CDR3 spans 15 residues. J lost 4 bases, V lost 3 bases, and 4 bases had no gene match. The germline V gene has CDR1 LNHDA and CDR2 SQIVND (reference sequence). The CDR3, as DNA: TGTGCCAGTAGTATGACAGGGGGCGGCGCAGATACGCAGTATTTT. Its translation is CASSMTGGGADTQYF.

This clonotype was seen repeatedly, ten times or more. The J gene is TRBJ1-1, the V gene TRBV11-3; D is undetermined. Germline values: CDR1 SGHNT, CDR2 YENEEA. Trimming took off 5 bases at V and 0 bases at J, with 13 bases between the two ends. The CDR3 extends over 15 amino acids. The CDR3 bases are TGTGCCAGCAGCGAACTCGGGATTTTGAACACTGAAGCTTTCTTT. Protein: CASSELGILNTEAFF.

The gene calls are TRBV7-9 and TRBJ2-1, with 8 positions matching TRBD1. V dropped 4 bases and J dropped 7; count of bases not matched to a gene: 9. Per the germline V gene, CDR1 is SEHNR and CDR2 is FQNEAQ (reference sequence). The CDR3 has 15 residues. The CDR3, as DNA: TGTGCCAGCAGCTGGGTTCGTGGACAGGGAAATGAGCAGTTCTTC. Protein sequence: CASSWVRGQGNEQFF.

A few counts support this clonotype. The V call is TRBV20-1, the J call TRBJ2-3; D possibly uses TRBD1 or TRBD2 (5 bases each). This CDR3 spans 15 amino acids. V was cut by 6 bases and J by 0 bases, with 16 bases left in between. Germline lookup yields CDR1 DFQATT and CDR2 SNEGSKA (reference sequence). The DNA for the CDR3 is TGCAGTGCCACTCAGTGGGGGAGCAGCACAGATACGCAGTATTTT. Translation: CSATQWGSSTDTQYF.

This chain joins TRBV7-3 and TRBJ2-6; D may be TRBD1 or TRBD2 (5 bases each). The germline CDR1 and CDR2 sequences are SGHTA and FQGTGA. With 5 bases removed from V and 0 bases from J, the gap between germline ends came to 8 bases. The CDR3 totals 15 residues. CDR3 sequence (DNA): TGTGCCAGCAGCCCAGGGAGCTCTGGGGCCAACGTCCTGACTTTC. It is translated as CASSPGSSGANVLTF.

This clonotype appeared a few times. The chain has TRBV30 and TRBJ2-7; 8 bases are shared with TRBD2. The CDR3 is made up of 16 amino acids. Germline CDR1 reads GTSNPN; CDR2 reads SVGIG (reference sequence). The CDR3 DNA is TGTGCGCTGGGGGGGCACGGGAGGGCGCTCTCCTACGAGCAGTACTTC. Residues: CALGGHGRALSYEQYF.